A selection of T cell receptor beta chains follows, all from one sample in a study of shared clonotypes between healthy human individuals. Libraries were prepared by immunoSEQ multiplex PCR; TCRdb keeps only in-frame clonotypes and omits some of them. This sample has around 700,000 clones, with about 78% found just once. The sequenced sample consisted of memory CD4+ T cells sorted from blood. These receptors came from a woman in her twenties or thirties in good health. Each CDR3 is given with its conserved first and last residue. The D gene is left open where the match is weak. The size entry is marked missing in some rows and otherwise reads once, few, many or a size class.

V: TRBV2
J: TRBJ1-1
size: few
D: NA
DNA: TGTGCCAGCAGGGGACCCGTTGTGACTGAAGCTTTCTTT
CDR3: CASRGPVVTEAFF

V: TRBV2
J: TRBJ1-5
size: NA
D: TRBD1
DNA: TGTGCCAGCAGTACACAGGGGGCTAACAATCAGCCCCAGCATTTT
CDR3: CASSTQGANNQPQHF

V: TRBV6-1
J: TRBJ2-1
size: NA
D: TRBD2
DNA: TGTGCCAGCAGTGTCGGACTAGCGGGCCAGCAGTTCTTC
CDR3: CASSVGLAGQQFF

V: TRBV18
J: TRBJ1-2
size: few
D: NA
DNA: TGTGCCAGCTCACTCCGGACGGATGATAACTATGGCTACACCTTC
CDR3: CASSLRTDDNYGYTF

V: TRBV6-5
J: TRBJ2-1
size: NA
D: NA
DNA: TGTGCCAGCAGTTATAGCAATGAGCAGTTCTTC
CDR3: CASSYSNEQFF

V: TRBV19
J: TRBJ2-2
size: many
D: NA
DNA: TGTGCCAGCAGAGGACCAGGGAACACCGGGGAGCTGTTTTTT
CDR3: CASRGPGNTGELFF

V: TRBV18
J: TRBJ2-6
size: NA
D: NA
DNA: TGTGCCAGCTCACCCAATTACTTCTCTGGGGCCAACGTCCTGACTTTC
CDR3: CASSPNYFSGANVLTF

V: TRBV5-1
J: TRBJ1-3
size: once
D: NA
DNA: TGCGCCAGCAGCTTGTTGGTGGGGGGCGCATCGGGAAACACCATATATTTT
CDR3: CASSLLVGGASGNTIYF

V: TRBV5-4
J: TRBJ2-1
size: NA
D: NA
DNA: TGTGCCAGCAGCTCCCCAGAGGGGGGGATGAGGACGGAGCAGTTCTTC
CDR3: CASSSPEGGMRTEQFF

V: TRBV5-1
J: TRBJ2-1
size: NA
D: NA
DNA: TGCGCCAGCAGCTTAAGTAGCGGCTCTTACAATGAGCAGTTCTTC
CDR3: CASSLSSGSYNEQFF

V: TRBV27
J: TRBJ2-7
size: NA
D: NA
DNA: TGTGCCAGCAGCCAGGGCAGGTTAAACTACGAGCAGTACTTC
CDR3: CASSQGRLNYEQYF

V: TRBV15
J: TRBJ2-3
size: few
D: NA
DNA: TGTGCCACCAGCAGAGGAAGCGAACGCACAGATACGCAGTATTTT
CDR3: CATSRGSERTDTQYF

V: TRBV28
J: TRBJ2-7
size: NA
D: TRBD2
DNA: TGTGCCAGCAGTTTTAGCCTAGCGGAAACACTGTCCTACGAGCAGTACTTC
CDR3: CASSFSLAETLSYEQYF

V: TRBV7-3
J: TRBJ2-1
size: NA
D: NA
DNA: TGTGCCAGCAGCTTAAGCCCGGGGCACAATGAGCAGTTCTTC
CDR3: CASSLSPGHNEQFF

V: TRBV7-9
J: TRBJ2-3
size: once
D: NA
DNA: TGTGCCAGCAGCTTAGCGTCGCAGGGCGGTACGCAGTATTTT
CDR3: CASSLASQGGTQYF

V: TRBV7-8
J: TRBJ2-3
size: NA
D: NA
DNA: TGTGCCAGCAGCTTAGGAGGCAGGGCTAGCACAGATACGCAGTATTTT
CDR3: CASSLGGRASTDTQYF

V: TRBV30
J: TRBJ1-5
size: NA
D: NA
DNA: TGTGCCTGGAGCTCTACTGGTCAGCCCCAGCATTTT
CDR3: CAWSSTGQPQHF

V: TRBV18
J: TRBJ1-2
size: NA
D: NA
DNA: TGTGCCAGCTCACCACCCAACGGAATCTATGGCTACACCTTC
CDR3: CASSPPNGIYGYTF

V: TRBV28
J: TRBJ2-3
size: NA
D: NA
DNA: TGTGCCAGCAGCCCCGACAAGTGGGTCGGAGATACGCAGTATTTT
CDR3: CASSPDKWVGDTQYF

V: TRBV12-1
J: TRBJ1-1
size: NA
D: NA
DNA: TGTGCCAGCAGCGTCGGAGGGGGACAGGGGGCGCGGCAGATGGGTGCTTTCTTT
CDR3: CASSVGGGQGARQMGAFF

V: TRBV2
J: TRBJ1-5
size: NA
D: NA
DNA: TGTGCCAGCAGTGAAGGGAACAATCAGCCCCAGCATTTT
CDR3: CASSEGNNQPQHF

V: TRBV2
J: TRBJ1-5
size: NA
D: NA
DNA: TGTGCCAGCAGTGAACCAGTTAATCAGCCCCAGCATTTT
CDR3: CASSEPVNQPQHF